A selection of T cell receptor beta chains follows, all from one sample in a study of human T cells and chemical hapten exposure. TCRdb itself ran the RACE reads through MiXCR, one entry per CDR3 protein. The sample includes nearly 350,000 distinct CDR3 sequences, around 6.9% of them seen just once. Sample: whole blood, taken in connection with sensitization to the hapten diphenylcyclopropenone (DPC). The receptors were gathered from a woman aged 18-29 years with alopecia areata. Some clones in this sample may be carry-over from other donors' samples. The CDR3 runs from the conserved cysteine through the conserved F or W. A D gene is named only where the DNA matches it firmly. The size field is filled for only some rows; it gives once, few, many or a size class.

TRBD2	TRBV18	TRBJ2-3	.	CASSPTGGHGDTQYF	TGTGCCAGCTCACCTACGGGGGGGCATGGAGATACGCAGTATTTT
.	TRBV7-2	TRBJ1-2	many	CASSGGTAPYGYTF	TGTGCCAGCAGCGGAGGGACGGCACCCTATGGCTACACCTTC
.	TRBV7-9	TRBJ1-4	.	CASSLLRGGVEKLFF	TGTGCCAGCAGCTTACTAAGGGGGGGCGTCGAAAAACTGTTTTTT
.	TRBV12-3/TRBV12-4	TRBJ2-3	many	CASSVSSNTQYF	TGTGCCAGCAGTGTCTCCTCAAATACGCAGTATTTT
.	TRBV7-9	TRBJ2-3	few	CASSLAGPLGF	TGTGCCAGCAGCTTGGCCGGGCCCTTAGGTTTT
.	TRBV6-2/TRBV6-3	TRBJ1-1	.	CASSRMDLNTEAFF	TGTGCCAGCAGTCGAATGGATCTGAACACTGAAGCTTTCTTT
.	TRBV9	TRBJ2-3	few	CASSPSWGLAFRGADTQYF	TGTGCCAGCAGCCCCAGCTGGGGTCTAGCGTTCAGGGGTGCAGATACGCAGTATTTT
.	TRBV10-3	TRBJ2-3	many	CAIRNRDSNTDTQYF	TGTGCCATCAGGAATCGGGACTCTAACACAGATACGCAGTATTTT
.	TRBV6-5	TRBJ2-1	many	CASTKDPRGNEQFF	TGTGCCAGCACAAAGGACCCAAGGGGGAATGAGCAGTTCTTC
TRBD2	TRBV27	TRBJ2-7	many	CASGAAGGSYEQYF	TGTGCCAGCGGAGCTGCGGGGGGCTCCTACGAGCAGTACTTC
.	TRBV10-3	TRBJ2-7	many	CAIREALAGYEQYF	TGTGCCATCAGAGAGGCCTTGGCGGGGTACGAGCAGTACTTC
.	TRBV18	TRBJ1-4	few	CASSQGATNEKLFF	TGTGCCAGCTCACAGGGGGCAACTAATGAAAAACTGTTTTTT
.	TRBV7-2	TRBJ1-5	.	CASSLLGANQPQHF	TGTGCCAGCAGCCTACTGGGGGCTAATCAGCCCCAGCATTTT
TRBD1	TRBV28	TRBJ1-4	.	CASSLPLGQGFEKLFF	TGTGCCAGCAGCCTTCCCTTGGGACAGGGGTTTGAAAAACTGTTTTTT
.	TRBV18	TRBJ1-1	few	CASSPPNTGNTEAFF	TGTGCCAGCTCACCCCCAAATACAGGGAATACTGAAGCTTTCTTT
TRBD1	TRBV13	TRBJ2-3	few	CASSFSTDRVADTQYF	TGTGCCAGCAGCTTCTCCACCGACAGGGTCGCAGATACGCAGTATTTT
TRBD1	TRBV19	TRBJ1-2	.	CASSQDRGQRYGYTF	TGTGCCAGTAGTCAGGACAGGGGGCAGCGCTATGGCTACACCTTC
.	TRBV12-3/TRBV12-4	TRBJ2-7	few	CASSLLDRLYEQYF	TGTGCCAGCAGTTTATTGGACAGACTCTACGAGCAGTACTTC
.	TRBV7-2	TRBJ2-5	few	CASSFQGAGGETQYF	TGTGCCAGCAGCTTCCAGGGGGCGGGAGGAGAGACCCAGTACTTC
TRBD2	TRBV4-2	TRBJ2-5	.	CASSQESSGGGGETQYF	TGTGCCAGCAGCCAAGAGTCTAGCGGGGGGGGAGGCGAGACCCAGTACTTC
.	TRBV7-9	TRBJ2-1	.	CASSPYGGVSVNEQFF	TGTGCCAGCAGCCCCTACGGCGGGGTGTCGGTCAATGAGCAGTTCTTC
TRBD1	TRBV7-3	TRBJ1-2	.	CASSLYADRGTGYTF	TGTGCCAGCAGCCTTTACGCGGACAGGGGGACTGGCTACACCTTC
TRBD2	TRBV9	TRBJ2-1	many	CASSATSGDSYNEQFF	TGTGCCAGCAGCGCGACTAGCGGGGACTCCTACAATGAGCAGTTCTTC
TRBD1	TRBV14	TRBJ2-7	few	CASSLQEGQGYF	TGTGCCAGCAGCCTTCAAGAGGGACAGGGGTACTTC
.	TRBV12-3/TRBV12-4	TRBJ2-3	many	CASSLASGFRTDTQYF	TGTGCCAGCAGTTTAGCAAGTGGCTTTCGCACAGATACGCAGTATTTT
TRBD2	TRBV7-6	TRBJ2-5	.	CASSLGVAGGAETQYF	TGTGCCAGCAGCCTCGGGGTAGCGGGGGGCGCGGAGACCCAGTACTTC
.	TRBV6-2/TRBV6-3	TRBJ2-3	.	CATQQGGATDTQYF	TGTGCCACCCAGCAAGGGGGGGCCACAGATACGCAGTATTTT
.	TRBV18	TRBJ1-2	few	CASSPSGQSNYGYTF	TGTGCCAGCTCACCATCCGGACAGTCTAACTATGGCTACACCTTC
.	TRBV9	TRBJ1-3	many	CASSVEGTSGNTIYF	TGTGCCAGCAGCGTAGAGGGGACCTCTGGAAACACCATATATTTT
.	TRBV12-3/TRBV12-4	TRBJ2-5	.	CASSSRLIETQYF	TGTGCCAGCAGTTCCCGACTAATTGAGACCCAGTACTTC
.	TRBV12-3/TRBV12-4	TRBJ1-5	few	CASAFSNQPQHF	TGTGCCAGCGCCTTTAGCAATCAGCCCCAGCATTTT
TRBD2	TRBV6-6	TRBJ2-5	.	CASSIGLAGASPSQYF	TGTGCCAGCAGTATAGGACTAGCGGGGGCCTCCCCGTCCCAGTACTTC
TRBD2	TRBV5-1	TRBJ2-1	few	CASAAGGPHEQFF	TGCGCCAGCGCAGCGGGGGGACCCCATGAGCAGTTCTTC
.	TRBV7-9	TRBJ2-7	.	CASSPTTTGSYEQYF	TGTGCCAGCAGCCCGACGACGACAGGCTCCTACGAGCAGTACTTC
TRBD1	TRBV7-8	TRBJ1-3	few	CASSPYRGRSSGNTIYF	TGTGCCAGCAGCCCTTACAGGGGGCGAAGCTCCGGAAACACCATATATTTT
.	TRBV4-3	TRBJ2-7	many	CASSQDDTLGPYEQYF	TGCGCCAGCAGCCAAGATGACACATTGGGGCCCTACGAGCAGTACTTC
TRBD2	TRBV6-1	TRBJ2-3	many	CASLGLAGGSSTDTQYF	TGTGCCAGCCTGGGACTAGCGGGAGGATCTAGCACAGATACGCAGTATTTT
.	TRBV4-3	TRBJ1-6	few	CASSHTGPDNSPLHF	TGCGCCAGCAGCCACACAGGGCCTGATAATTCACCCCTCCACTTT
.	TRBV7-9	TRBJ2-7	.	CASSFQDTVEQYF	TGTGCCAGCAGCTTTCAGGACACGGTCGAGCAGTACTTC
.	TRBV7-9	TRBJ2-7	.	CASSPQGPYEQYF	TGTGCCAGCAGCCCCCAGGGCCCCTACGAGCAGTACTTC
.	TRBV10-3	TRBJ1-2	many	CAISERGLEDGYTF	TGTGCCATCAGTGAGAGAGGGTTGGAGGATGGCTACACCTTC
TRBD1	TRBV5-1	TRBJ1-5	few	CASSWWTGVQPQHF	TGCGCCAGCAGTTGGTGGACAGGGGTTCAGCCCCAGCATTTT
TRBD1	TRBV7-3	TRBJ2-6	.	CASSLTGFGANVLTF	TGTGCCAGCAGCCTGACAGGGTTCGGGGCCAACGTCCTGACTTTC
TRBD2	TRBV7-3	TRBJ2-3	many	CASSSGTSGGLADTQYF	TGTGCCAGCAGTTCCGGGACTAGCGGGGGTCTGGCAGATACGCAGTATTTT
.	TRBV7-8	TRBJ1-5	many	CASSFDRTRSNQPQHF	TGTGCCAGCAGCTTCGACAGAACCCGGAGCAATCAGCCCCAGCATTTT
.	TRBV7-9	TRBJ2-3	few	CASSSTNTQYF	TGTGCCAGCAGCTCAACCAATACGCAGTATTTT
.	TRBV11-2	TRBJ1-6	many	CASSGVRGGTLHF	TGTGCCAGCAGCGGAGTGAGGGGCGGGACCCTCCACTTT
.	TRBV18	TRBJ2-5	few	CASSPRDGQETQYF	TGTGCCAGCTCACCACGGGACGGCCAAGAGACCCAGTACTTC
TRBD1	TRBV27	TRBJ1-5	.	CASNKDRGLQPQHF	TGTGCCAGCAATAAAGACAGGGGGCTTCAGCCCCAGCATTTT
TRBD2	TRBV7-2	TRBJ2-3	many	CASSTTLAGEDTQYF	TGTGCCAGCAGCACCACTCTAGCGGGGGAAGATACGCAGTATTTT
.	TRBV6-2/TRBV6-3	TRBJ2-3	few	CASSYLPGDTDTQYF	TGTGCCAGCAGTTACCTGCCGGGAGACACAGATACGCAGTATTTT
.	TRBV3-1	TRBJ1-4	.	CASSPAGVEKLFF	TGTGCCAGCAGCCCCGCAGGGGTTGAAAAACTGTTTTTT
.	TRBV6-2/TRBV6-3	TRBJ1-6	many	CASSPGRLGSLHF	TGTGCCAGCAGCCCGGGACGGCTTGGTTCCCTCCACTTT
TRBD1	TRBV6-5	TRBJ1-1	.	CASSYSRTGLNTEAFF	TGTGCCAGCAGTTACTCAAGGACAGGGTTGAACACTGAAGCTTTCTTT
TRBD2	TRBV10-3	TRBJ2-3	many	CAISEGDSGGARSTDTQYF	TGTGCCATCAGTGAAGGGGATAGCGGGGGGGCCCGAAGCACAGATACGCAGTATTTT
.	TRBV7-2	TRBJ2-5	many	CASSPSLVIETQYF	TGTGCCAGCAGCCCCTCACTAGTAATTGAGACCCAGTACTTC
.	TRBV5-6	TRBJ1-2	many	CASSGGDDYGYTF	TGTGCCAGCAGCGGAGGGGACGACTATGGCTACACCTTC
TRBD2	TRBV18	TRBJ2-1	few	CASSPGTSFSGNEQFF	TGTGCCAGCTCACCGGGGACTAGCTTCTCGGGGAATGAGCAGTTCTTC
.	TRBV7-6	TRBJ2-1	many	CASSLAARGQNNEQFF	TGTGCCAGCAGCTTAGCGGCGAGGGGCCAGAATAATGAGCAGTTCTTC
.	TRBV12-3/TRBV12-4	TRBJ1-1	few	CASRLPGWRAEAFF	TGTGCCAGCAGGCTCCCCGGGTGGAGGGCTGAAGCTTTCTTT